This passage covers 29 T cell receptor beta chains from one sample sequenced in a study of blood T cell repertoires in COVID-19. TCRdb's copy holds only in-frame clones and misses some; the assay was immunoSEQ multiplex PCR. The repertoire consists of over 70,000 clones, with 78% occurring once and the leading ten covering roughly 6.7%. Material: peripheral blood. Receptors originate from a man in his 70s with COVID-19, enrolled during active disease.

The chain combines TRBV3-1 (or the pseudogene TRBV3-2) with TRBJ1-6, with TRBD1 matching 10 bases. V shed 6 bases, J shed 5 bases, and the junction held 4 bases outside the gene matches. Germline V lookup: CDR1 LGHDT, CDR2 YNNKEL (reference sequence). The CDR3 is made up of 15 amino acids. The CDR3 loop is CASRTGQGNNSPLHF. The CDR3 DNA reads as TGTGCCAGCAGGACGGGACAGGGGAATAATTCACCCCTCCACTTT.

This clone is medium-sized within its sample. V usage is TRBV5-4 and J usage is TRBJ2-7; the match to TRBD1 covers 9 bases. The CDR3 loop spans 15 amino acids. V was clipped by 7 bases and J by 3 bases; unmatched bases: 11. From germline, CDR1 is SGHNT and CDR2 YYREEE (reference sequence). The CDR3 region is CASGRGTGLSYEQYF. CDR3 sequence (DNA): TGTGCCAGCGGAAGAGGGACAGGGTTAAGCTACGAGCAGTACTTC.

This clone appeared once. The CDR3 loop is CASPSSGSGTGELFF. In DNA form, the CDR3 reads TGTGCCAGCCCTTCTAGCGGGAGCGGGACCGGGGAGCTGTTTTTT. The V and J genes are TRBV18 and TRBJ2-2; TRBD2 aligns across 10 bases. The V segment lost 8 bases and the J segment 5 bases; nucleotides outside the gene matches: 8. Germline V gene data show CDR1 as KGHSH and CDR2 as LQKENI. The CDR3 is made up of 15 amino acids.

The rearrangement links TRBV7-8 to TRBJ2-1, with 12 positions matching TRBD2. The CDR3 contains 15 residues. V lost 7 bases, J lost 7 bases, and 8 bases stayed unmatched. Looked up from germline, CDR1 is SGHVS and CDR2 is FQNEAQ. CDR3 DNA sequence: TGTGCCAGCACCAAAACTAGCGGGGGGCAGAATGAGCAGTTCTTC. This codes for CASTKTSGGQNEQFF.

This clone was seen at least ten times. V and J are TRBV27 and TRBJ2-2; 7 nucleotides line up with TRBD2. The germline V gene has CDR1 MNHEY and CDR2 SMNVEV (reference sequence). With 7 bases clipped from V and 9 bases from J, the junction kept 11 bases outside the gene matches. The CDR3 covers 14 residues. In DNA, the CDR3 is TGTGCCAGCAAACCGGCTAGCGGCACAAGGGAGCTGTTTTTT. Its translation is CASKPASGTRELFF.

The rearrangement links TRBV7-5 to TRBJ2-5; the table's D call TRBD1 went unverified against the DNA. TRBV7-5 is a recognized pseudogene. The CDR3 spans 14 residues. CDR3 region: CARSYPAGMETQYF. CDR3 bases: TGTGCCAGAAGCTACCCGGCAGGGATGGAGACCCAGTACTTC.

This chain links TRBV6-2 or TRBV6-3 with TRBJ1-5, with D tentatively TRBD1 (6 bases). Trimming left V 4 bases short and J 0 bases short, with 16 bases between. Germline V gene data show CDR1 as MNHEY and CDR2 as SVGEGT. The CDR3 is made up of 17 amino acids. The CDR3 nucleotides read TGTGCCAGCAGTTCAGGGGAAGGCTTTTATAGCAATCAGCCCCAGCATTTT. Protein product: CASSSGEGFYSNQPQHF.

The CDR3 sequence: CASSEASTDTEAFF. DNA for the CDR3: TGTGCCAGTAGTGAAGCGAGTACTGACACTGAAGCTTTCTTT. The chain joins TRBV19 to TRBJ1-1; D ambiguous. Germline V lookup: CDR1 LNHDA, CDR2 SQIVND (reference sequence). V lost 5 bases and J lost 3, with 13 bases in between. The CDR3 has 14 residues.

This clone was recorded only once. This sequence joins TRBV11-2 and TRBJ1-3; D possibly corresponds to TRBD1 (5 bases). The CDR3 length is 16 residues. Germline values: CDR1 SGHAT, CDR2 FQNNGV. V gave up 4 bases and J gave up 0 bases, with 13 bases separating them. CDR3 sequence: CASSSGTRSSGNTIYF. DNA of the CDR3: TGTGCCAGCAGCTCTGGGACTAGGAGCTCTGGAAACACCATATATTTT.

In its sample, this clone was seen once. The genes are TRBV25-1 and TRBJ2-1; TRBD2 matches 8 bases. Trimming removed 1 base from V and 6 bases from J; junction bases left unmatched: 2. Germline-derived CDR1 and CDR2 are MGHDK and SYGVNS. This CDR3 spans 14 amino acids. The CDR3 DNA is TGTGCCAGCAGTGAATCCGGGACTAGCAATGAGCAGTTCTTC. This codes for CASSESGTSNEQFF.

The chain uses TRBV7-2 and TRBJ1-6; 10 bases agree with TRBD1. CDR3 size: 16 residues. Trimming removed 2 bases from V and 7 bases from J; junction bases left unmatched: 5. Germline V gives CDR1 SGHTA, CDR2 FQGNSA. As DNA, the CDR3 is TGTGCCAGCAGCTTACAGGGACAGGGGAGAAATTCACCCCTCCACTTT. Its protein product is CASSLQGQGRNSPLHF.

V is TRBV13 and J is TRBJ1-2; D not resolved. The CDR3 contains 12 residues. Germline CDR1 and CDR2: PRHDT and FYEKMQ (reference sequence). Between the trimmed V and J ends, which lost 1 base and 4 bases, there was a span of 4 bases. The CDR3 is CASSLASYGYTF. Here the CDR3 DNA reads TGTGCCAGCAGCTTAGCTAGCTATGGCTACACCTTC.

The V gene is TRBV7-9, the J gene TRBJ1-1; no clear D. The ends were cut back, 4 bases at V and 1 base at J, with 4 bases in the middle. Germline lookup yields CDR1 SEHNR and CDR2 FQNEAQ (reference sequence). This CDR3 spans 12 amino acids. This chain's CDR3 is CASSYRNTEAFF. The CDR3 DNA reads as TGTGCCAGCAGCTACAGGAACACTGAAGCTTTCTTT.

This clone turned up a few times. The chain employs TRBV20-1 and TRBJ1-1; 8 bases agree with TRBD1. The CDR3 has 10 residues. Per the germline V gene, CDR1 is DFQATT and CDR2 is SNEGSKA (reference sequence). J was trimmed by 10 bases and V by 5 bases; bases with no gene match: 3. CDR3 amino acids: CSAGTGGAFF. CDR3 sequence (DNA): TGCAGTGCTGGTACAGGGGGAGCTTTCTTT.

This chain links TRBV20-1 with TRBJ2-5; 10 bases match TRBD2. CDR3 length: 13 residues. The junction had 3 bases not matched to a gene; V was cut back by 3 bases and J by 5 bases. Germline V gene data show CDR1 as DFQATT and CDR2 as SNEGSKA (reference sequence). CDR3 loop: CSASSGLAETQYF. CDR3 nucleotide sequence: TGCAGTGCTAGTTCGGGACTAGCGGAGACCCAGTACTTC.

The rearrangement uses TRBV30 and TRBJ2-1; tentatively, D is TRBD1 (5 bases). The V end lost 5 bases, the J end lost 9 bases, and 14 bases lay between the germline ends. Germline V gene sequence: CDR1 GTSNPN, CDR2 SVGIG (reference sequence). The CDR3 has 12 residues. The chain's CDR3 is CAWDSSPPEQFF. CDR3 DNA sequence: TGTGCCTGGGACAGTTCCCCTCCTGAGCAGTTCTTC. Together with reference TRBV30 and TRBJ2-1, the CDR3 gives the full variable domain: SQTIHQWPATLVQPVGSPLSLECTVEGTSNPNLYWYRQAAGRGLQLLFYSVGIGQISSEVPQNLSASRPQDRQFILSSKKLLLSDSGFYLCAWDSSPPEQFFGPGTRLTVL.

The V call is TRBV28, the J call TRBJ1-3; D is unresolved. The germline gives CDR1 MDHEN, CDR2 SYDVKM. The CDR3 is made up of 16 amino acids. Trimming shortened V by 5 bases and J by 0 bases, and 14 bases separated the two germline ends. The CDR3 here is CASSPGLSISGNTIYF. As DNA, the CDR3 is TGTGCCAGCAGTCCAGGACTGTCTATCTCTGGAAACACCATATATTTT.

V and J are TRBV30 and TRBJ2-1, with 9 bases aligning to TRBD2. Germline lookup yields CDR1 GTSNPN and CDR2 SVGIG (reference sequence). The V gene end was trimmed by 4 bases and the J gene end by 3 bases; junction bases not matched to a gene: 10. The CDR3 sequence is 16 residues long. CDR3: CAWKATLAGDYNEQFF. CDR3 nucleotides: TGTGCCTGGAAAGCTACACTAGCGGGCGACTACAATGAGCAGTTCTTC.

The V call is TRBV18, the J call TRBJ1-5, with 9 bases lining up with TRBD1. Germline CDR1 and CDR2: KGHSH and LQKENI. Trimming at V came to 6 bases and at J to 7 bases, leaving 7 bases not matched to a gene. The CDR3 length is 14 residues. CDR3 amino acids: CASSPTGGLQPQHF. The DNA for the CDR3 is TGTGCCAGCTCCCCCACAGGGGGCCTACAGCCCCAGCATTTT.

The chain links TRBV4-2 to TRBJ1-6; D gene ambiguous. Trimming took 0 bases from V and 5 from J, leaving 2 bases between them. Germline lookup yields CDR1 LGHNA and CDR2 YNFKEQ. The CDR3 sequence is 13 residues long. CDR3 loop: CASSQDNNSPLHF. CDR3 in DNA: TGTGCCAGCAGCCAAGACAATAATTCACCCCTCCACTTT.

The chain uses TRBV7-2 and TRBJ1-2, with a weak D call TRBD1 (6 bases). This CDR3 contains 17 residues. CDR1 is SGHTA and CDR2 is FQGNSA in the germline V gene. V dropped 6 bases and J dropped 3 bases, with 23 bases sitting between them. The CDR3 bases are TGTGCCAGCAGTTTAAGGGGGGGGCCGACAGTACACTATGGCTACACCTTC. Its translation: CASSLRGGPTVHYGYTF.

V is TRBV28 and J is TRBJ2-7; no definite D call. V was pared by 7 bases and J by 2 bases, with 15 bases between. Germline V CDR1 and CDR2: MDHEN, SYDVKM. The CDR3 is 14 amino acids. The CDR3 region has the DNA TGTGCCAGCACCAGCCAGACACTCGCCTACGAGCAGTACTTC. It translates to CASTSQTLAYEQYF.

The rearrangement joins TRBV6-6 to TRBJ2-3; a weak D match, TRBD1 (6 bases). The germline V gene encodes CDR1 MNHNY and CDR2 SVGAGI (reference sequence). The CDR3 has 15 amino acids. Trimming pared 0 bases from V and 1 base from J, leaving 8 bases between. The CDR3 bases are TGTGCCAGCAGTTACTCGGGGGCCCGCACAGATACGCAGTATTTT. Residues: CASSYSGARTDTQYF.

The chain is built from TRBV11-2 and TRBJ2-5, with 11 positions matching TRBD1. The CDR3 has 16 amino acids. Per germline, CDR1 SGHAT and CDR2 FQNNGV. The V segment lost 0 bases and the J segment 6 bases; nucleotides outside the gene matches: 6. The CDR3 sequence: CASSLDPGQGAQTQYF. DNA for the CDR3: TGTGCCAGCAGCTTAGACCCCGGACAGGGGGCGCAGACCCAGTACTTC.

This chain joins TRBV18 and TRBJ2-7; TRBD2 agrees at 13 bases. The CDR3 loop spans 15 amino acids. Germline V gene data show CDR1 as KGHSH and CDR2 as LQKENI. The ends lost 6 bases at V and 7 bases at J; junction bases unmatched: 9. The CDR3 here is CASSLGLAGDLEQYF. The CDR3, as DNA: TGTGCCAGCTCCCTCGGACTAGCGGGGGACTTAGAGCAGTACTTC.

This clone occurred a few times. This chain joins TRBV11-2 and TRBJ1-5, with TRBD1 as a possible D gene (5 bases). This CDR3 is 15 amino acids long. V was trimmed by 5 bases and J by 6 bases, leaving 17 bases between them. Germline CDR1 reads SGHAT; CDR2 reads FQNNGV. Written as DNA, the CDR3 is TGTGCCAGCAGCCAAGCGGGGGAAACAGGTCAGCCCCAGCATTTT. As protein: CASSQAGETGQPQHF.

This chain links TRBV18 with TRBJ2-3; weak D call: TRBD2 (6 bases). Trimming took off 4 bases at V and 6 bases at J, with 14 bases between the two ends. Looked up from germline, CDR1 is KGHSH and CDR2 is LQKENI. CDR3 length: 14 amino acids. The CDR3 DNA is TGTGCCAGCTCACAACCGGGACTGGCGGATACGCAGTATTTT. Translated: CASSQPGLADTQYF. Based on the CDR3 plus reference TRBV18 and TRBJ2-3, the full variable domain is NAGVMQNPRHLVRRRGQEARLRCSPMKGHSHVYWYRQLPEEGLKFMVYLQKENIIDESGMPKERFSAEFPKEGPSILRIQQVVRGDSAAYFCASSQPGLADTQYFGPGTRLTVL.

The gene calls are TRBV27 and TRBJ1-1; 7 bases align to TRBD1. V dropped 0 bases and J dropped 4; count of bases not matched to a gene: 11. The CDR3 totals 17 residues. Germline lookup yields CDR1 MNHEY and CDR2 SMNVEV (reference sequence). DNA of the CDR3: TGTGCCAGCAGTTTATCGGGGGTAGGGGGCCGCGTCACTGAAGCTTTCTTT. Protein: CASSLSGVGGRVTEAFF.

This chain links TRBV24-1 with TRBJ2-3; 7 bases line up with TRBD2. Germline CDR1 is KGHDR and CDR2 is SFDVKD. The CDR3 is made up of 15 amino acids. Trimming took 3 bases from V and 2 from J; bases not matched to a gene: 4. CDR3 DNA: TGTGCCACCAGTGATCCAGGGACTACCACAGATACGCAGTATTTT. Translating it yields CATSDPGTTTDTQYF.